Shown below are 5 T cell receptor beta chains from a single sample sequenced in a study of tumor-infiltrating lymphocytes in localized non-small cell lung cancer. TCRdb keeps only in-frame clones here, not all; method: immunoSEQ multiplex PCR. The repertoire holds under 6,000 clones, with more than 95% as singletons. Input material: uninvolved lung tissue not adjacent to the tumor. The receptors stem from a human donor with non-small cell lung cancer.

This chain connects TRBV6-5 to TRBJ1-2; no clear D. This CDR3 is built from 14 residues. Germline V gives CDR1 MNHEY, CDR2 SVGAGI. Between the trimmed V and J ends, which lost 7 bases and 4 bases, there was a span of 16 bases. For the CDR3, the DNA is TGTGCCAGCACCCCGGGCGAGGGAACCTATGGCTACACCTTC. Translated, it gives CASTPGEGTYGYTF.

V usage is TRBV7-9 and J usage is TRBJ2-2; 7 bases map to TRBD1. This CDR3 comprises 18 residues. CDR1 and CDR2 (germline): SEHNR, FQNEAQ (reference sequence). Trimming at V came to 2 bases and at J to 4 bases, leaving 13 bases not matched to a gene. For the CDR3, the DNA is TGTGCCAGCAGCTTACCAACTCAGGGGGATGTAGGCACCGGGGAGCTGTTTTTT. This encodes CASSLPTQGDVGTGELFF.

This chain connects TRBV11-2 to TRBJ1-3; D ambiguous. The length of the CDR3 is 14 residues. Trimming stripped 5 bases from V and 0 bases from J, with 8 bases between. CDR1 is SGHAT, CDR2 FQNNGV, per germline. This CDR3 is CASSQDLSGNTIYF. The CDR3, as DNA: TGTGCCAGCAGCCAAGATCTCTCTGGAAACACCATATATTTT.

J is TRBJ2-2 and V is TRBV7-2; the D is unclear. V lost 1 base and J 1 base, leaving 4 bases between the germline ends. The length of the CDR3 is 14 residues. Germline lookup yields CDR1 SGHTA and CDR2 FQGNSA. Here the CDR3 DNA reads TGTGCCAGCAGCTTAGACAAGAACACCGGGGAGCTGTTTTTT. Its protein is CASSLDKNTGELFF.

The J gene is TRBJ1-4, the V gene TRBV23-1, with D possibly being TRBD1 (5 bases). TRBV23-1 is placed among ORFs of uncertain function. V lost 7 bases, J lost 8 bases, and 20 bases lay in between. The CDR3 is made up of 15 amino acids. CDR3 sequence reads: CASKNSGRGNEKLFF. In nucleotides, the CDR3 is TGCGCCAGCAAGAATTCAGGGCGGGGTAACGAAAAACTGTTTTTT.